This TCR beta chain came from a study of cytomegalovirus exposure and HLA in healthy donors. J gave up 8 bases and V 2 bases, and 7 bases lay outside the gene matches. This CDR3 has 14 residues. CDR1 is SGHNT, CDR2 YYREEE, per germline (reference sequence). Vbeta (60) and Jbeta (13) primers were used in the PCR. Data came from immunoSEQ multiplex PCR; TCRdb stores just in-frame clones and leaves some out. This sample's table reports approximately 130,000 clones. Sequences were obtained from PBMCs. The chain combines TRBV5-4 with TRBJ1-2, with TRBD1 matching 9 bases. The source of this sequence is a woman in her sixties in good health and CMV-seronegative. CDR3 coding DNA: TGTGCCAGCAGCTTACAGACAGGGGGGAAAGGCTACACCTTC. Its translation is CASSLQTGGKGYTF.